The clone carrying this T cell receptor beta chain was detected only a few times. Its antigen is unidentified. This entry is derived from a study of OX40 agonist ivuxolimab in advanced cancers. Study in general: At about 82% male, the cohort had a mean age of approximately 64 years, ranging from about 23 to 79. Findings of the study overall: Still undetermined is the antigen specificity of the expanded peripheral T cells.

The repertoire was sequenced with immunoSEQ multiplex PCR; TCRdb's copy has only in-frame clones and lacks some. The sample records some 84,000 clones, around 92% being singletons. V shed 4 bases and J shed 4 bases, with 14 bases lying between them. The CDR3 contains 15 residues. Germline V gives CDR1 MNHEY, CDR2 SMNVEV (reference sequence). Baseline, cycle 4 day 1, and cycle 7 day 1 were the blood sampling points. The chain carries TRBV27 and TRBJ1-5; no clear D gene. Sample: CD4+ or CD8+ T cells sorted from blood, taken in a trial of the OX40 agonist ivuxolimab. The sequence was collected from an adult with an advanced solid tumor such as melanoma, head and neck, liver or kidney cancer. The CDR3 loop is CASSSVGMGNQPQHF. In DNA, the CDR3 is TGTGCCAGCAGTTCCGTGGGCATGGGTAATCAGCCCCAGCATTTT.